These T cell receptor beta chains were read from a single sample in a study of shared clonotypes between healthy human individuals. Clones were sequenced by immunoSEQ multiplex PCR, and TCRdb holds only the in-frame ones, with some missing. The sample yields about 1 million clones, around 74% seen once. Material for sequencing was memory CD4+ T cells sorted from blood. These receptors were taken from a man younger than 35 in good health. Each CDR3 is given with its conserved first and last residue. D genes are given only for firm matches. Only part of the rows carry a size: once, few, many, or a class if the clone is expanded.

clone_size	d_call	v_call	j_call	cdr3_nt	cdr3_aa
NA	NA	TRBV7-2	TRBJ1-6	TGTGCCAGCAGCTCGAGAGGGGGGGGGCTGTCACCCCTCCACTTT	CASSSRGGGLSPLHF
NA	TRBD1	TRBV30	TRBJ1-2	TGTGCCTGGAGGAAAGCCGGGACAGGGGGATATTATGGCTACACCTTC	CAWRKAGTGGYYGYTF
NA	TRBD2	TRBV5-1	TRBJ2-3	TGCGCCAGCAGCTTGGTGGCGGGAGGGGCAGATACGCAGTATTTT	CASSLVAGGADTQYF
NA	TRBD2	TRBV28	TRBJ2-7	TGTGCCAGCAGTTTTCGGGGGGAGCACCGCTACGAGCAGTACTTC	CASSFRGEHRYEQYF
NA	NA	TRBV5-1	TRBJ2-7	TGCGCCAGCAGCTTGGCCGGGCCAACCGAGCAGTACTTC	CASSLAGPTEQYF
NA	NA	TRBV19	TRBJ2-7	TGTGCCAGTAGTATTTTTAATAGTAGGGCAGGAGTCTCCTACGAGCAGTACTTC	CASSIFNSRAGVSYEQYF
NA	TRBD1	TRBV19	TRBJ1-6	TGTGCCAGTAGCCTGGGCGGGACAGGAGCCTTATCGGATAATTCACCCCTCCACTTT	CASSLGGTGALSDNSPLHF
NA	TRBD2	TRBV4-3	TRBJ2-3	TGCGCCAGCGCACAAGCGGGGACTAGCACAGATACGCAGTATTTT	CASAQAGTSTDTQYF
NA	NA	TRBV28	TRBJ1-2	TGTGCCAGCAGTTTAGGACTTTCATTTACAGGGAAAGGCTATGGCTACACCTTC	CASSLGLSFTGKGYGYTF
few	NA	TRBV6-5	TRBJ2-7	TGTGCCAGCAGTTACCGGGACGGTGTGAGGGAGCAGTACTTC	CASSYRDGVREQYF
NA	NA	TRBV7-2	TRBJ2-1	TGTGCCAGCAGCTTAGTTGCACAGCATGAGCAGTTCTTC	CASSLVAQHEQFF
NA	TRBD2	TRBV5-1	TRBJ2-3	TGCGCCAGCAGCTTGGTTGGACTAGCGGGGGGGCAGCCAGATACGCAGTATTTT	CASSLVGLAGGQPDTQYF
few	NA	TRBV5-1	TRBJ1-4	TGCGCCAGCAGCCCGGGGGGGGCTAATGAAAAACTGTTTTTT	CASSPGGANEKLFF
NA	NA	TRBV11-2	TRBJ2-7	TGTGCCAGCAGCGTCACCCCGGGAAACGAGCAGTACTTC	CASSVTPGNEQYF
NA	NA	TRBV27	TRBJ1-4	TGTGCCAGCAGGGGGAGAGCTTCCCCAACTAATGAAAAACTGTTTTTT	CASRGRASPTNEKLFF
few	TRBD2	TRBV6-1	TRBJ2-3	TGTGCCAGCGGTAGCGGGGGGTTCACAGATACGCAGTATTTT	CASGSGGFTDTQYF
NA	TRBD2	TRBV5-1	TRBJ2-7	TGCGCCAGCAGCTGGCGGGGGGCGTCCTACGAGCAGTACTTC	CASSWRGASYEQYF
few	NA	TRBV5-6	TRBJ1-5	TGTGCCAGCAGCTTGGGGCCGAATCAGCCCCAGCATTTT	CASSLGPNQPQHF
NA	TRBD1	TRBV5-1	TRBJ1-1	TGCGCCAGCAGCTTAGACAGGGAGGAAGCTTTCTTT	CASSLDREEAFF
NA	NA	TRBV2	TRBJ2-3	TGTGCCAGCAGTGGAGGGTGGGGGCAGTATTTT	CASSGGWGQYF
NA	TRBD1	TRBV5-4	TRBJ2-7	TGTGCCAGCAGCCCCCCGGGACAGGGGTACGAGCAGTACTTC	CASSPPGQGYEQYF
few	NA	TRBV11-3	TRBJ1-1	TGTGCCAGCAGCCGAGAAATGAACACTGAAGCTTTCTTT	CASSREMNTEAFF
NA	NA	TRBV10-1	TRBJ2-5	TGCGCCAGCAGTGATTCCGGTAGCGGCCAAGAGACCCAGTACTTC	CASSDSGSGQETQYF
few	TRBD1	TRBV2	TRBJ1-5	TGTGCCAGCAGGTACGACAGGGGGCTTCAGCCCCAGCATTTT	CASRYDRGLQPQHF
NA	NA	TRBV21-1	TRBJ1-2	TGTGCCAGCAGCACAGGGGACAGCTCTAACTATGGCTACACCTTC	CASSTGDSSNYGYTF
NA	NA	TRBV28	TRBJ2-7	TGTGCCAGCAGTGGACCAGGGGTTACCTCCTACGAGCAGTACTTC	CASSGPGVTSYEQYF
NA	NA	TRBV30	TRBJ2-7	TGTGCCTGGAGTAAAGGACAGATCGAGCAGTACTTC	CAWSKGQIEQYF
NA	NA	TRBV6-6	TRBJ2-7	TGTGCCAGCACCCGCAATGCCCGAGGTATCGAGCAGTACTTC	CASTRNARGIEQYF
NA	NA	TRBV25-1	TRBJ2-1	TGTGCCAGCAGTGATGCGGCAGGGATCTACAATGAGCAGTTCTTC	CASSDAAGIYNEQFF
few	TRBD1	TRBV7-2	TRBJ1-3	TGTGCCAGCAGGGACAGGGTGGGGTACACCATATATTTT	CASRDRVGYTIYF
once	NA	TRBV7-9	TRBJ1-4	TGTGCCAGCAGCTTAGGGGCCGGAATTAATGAAAAACTGTTTTTT	CASSLGAGINEKLFF
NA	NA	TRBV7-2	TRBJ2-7	TGTGCCAGCACGTCCCAAGGCGGGTTTAGCTCCTACGAGCAGTACTTC	CASTSQGGFSSYEQYF